One sample yielded the 18 T cell receptor beta chains listed below, sequenced in a study of human T cells and chemical hapten exposure. TCRdb independently ran MiXCR on the RACE reads; one entry per CDR3 protein. The sample carries around 300,000 distinct CDR3 sequences, around 5.5% recorded once. The time point was: pre-sensitization, week 0. The treatment denotes: therapeutic diphenylcyclopropenone sensitization with weekly scalp DPC. Specimen: whole blood, collected in connection with sensitization to the hapten diphenylcyclopropenone (DPC). The receptors come from a woman aged 18-29 years with alopecia areata. Some clones in this sample may be carry-over from other donors' samples.

The rearrangement uses TRBV13 and TRBJ1-1, with TRBD1 as a possible D gene (5 bases). Between the trimmed V and J ends, which lost 5 bases and 4 bases, there was a span of 20 bases. Germline V gene data show CDR1 as PRHDT and CDR2 as FYEKMQ (reference sequence). The CDR3 length is 16 residues. The CDR3 region is CASSASGTLGGTEAFF. CDR3 bases: TGTGCCAGCAGCGCATCCGGGACCCTCGGTGGCACTGAAGCTTTCTTT.

This clonotype was detected a few times. This rearrangement joins TRBV6-2 or TRBV6-3 to TRBJ1-5; unclear D gene. V lost 2 bases to trimming and J lost 2 bases, with 10 bases between them. The CDR3 has 15 residues. Germline CDR1 is MNHEY and CDR2 is SVGEGT. The CDR3 nucleotides are TGTGCCAGCAGTTACCGGGGTGGGGGCAATCAGCCCCAGCATTTT. This encodes CASSYRGGGNQPQHF.

In its sample, this clonotype was seen many times. The chain is built from TRBV5-1 and TRBJ1-6; 10 bases fit TRBD1. The CDR3 contains 15 residues. Trimming at V came to 3 bases and at J to 10 bases, leaving 7 bases not matched to a gene. The germline gives CDR1 SGHRS, CDR2 YFSETQ. The CDR3 loop is CASSSRGTGESPLHF. The CDR3 DNA reads TGCGCCAGCAGCTCAAGGGGGACAGGGGAGTCACCCCTCCACTTT.

The CDR3, as DNA: TGTGCCAGCAGCTCCGACAACAGTTACACAGATACGCAGTATTTT. Translating gives CASSSDNSYTDTQYF. This sequence joins TRBV5-6 and TRBJ2-3; no firm D call. V was cut by 3 bases and J by 2 bases, with 13 bases left in between. Germline loops: CDR1 SGHDT, CDR2 YYEEEE. The CDR3 is 15 residues long.

This clonotype was counted a few times. The chain couples TRBV3-1 to TRBJ1-6, with 8 bases that match TRBD1. V gave up 3 bases and J gave up 7 bases; unmatched junction bases: 11. The length of the CDR3 is 17 residues. Germline CDR1 and CDR2: LGHDT and YNNKEL (reference sequence). CDR3 sequence (DNA): TGTGCCAGCAGCCAGGGAGACAGGGGCCTAGGAAATTCACCCCTCCACTTT. Protein: CASSQGDRGLGNSPLHF.

This clonotype has only a few counts. The V and J genes are TRBV20-1 and TRBJ2-1; D gene unclear. The CDR3 totals 13 residues. Germline CDR1 is DFQATT and CDR2 is SNEGSKA (reference sequence). Trimming took off 5 bases at V and 7 bases at J, with 15 bases between the two ends. CDR3 sequence (DNA): TGCAGTGCTGGGGATCTAGTTTTGAATGAGCAGTTCTTC. Its translation: CSAGDLVLNEQFF.

This clonotype was observed many times. The rearrangement uses TRBV10-3 and TRBJ1-1, with D perhaps matching TRBD1 (5 bases). Trimming took off 5 bases at V and 1 base at J, with 11 bases between the two ends. Germline CDR1 and CDR2: ENHRY and SYGVKD. The CDR3 loop spans 14 amino acids. The CDR3 sequence: CAISPGTGNTEAFF. The CDR3 DNA sequence: TGTGCCATCAGTCCGGGGACGGGGAACACTGAAGCTTTCTTT.

The table lists this clonotype with a few counts. The genes are TRBV6-2 or TRBV6-3 and TRBJ2-3; D is perhaps TRBD1 or TRBD2 (5 bases each). Germline V gene data show CDR1 as MNHEY and CDR2 as SVGEGT. Trimming pared 2 bases from V and 3 bases from J, leaving 18 bases between. This CDR3 is 17 amino acids long. The CDR3 bases are TGTGCCAGCAGTTACCCGTTACCGGGACGGCCAACAGATACGCAGTATTTT. Amino acid sequence: CASSYPLPGRPTDTQYF.

This clonotype was recorded a few times. The V gene is TRBV19, the J gene TRBJ2-7, with D possibly TRBD2 on 6 matching bases. Trimming removed 5 bases at V and 7 bases at J, with 18 bases between. Germline V gives CDR1 LNHDA, CDR2 SQIVND (reference sequence). The CDR3 covers 14 residues. CDR3 sequence: CASSPGTAGFEQYF. The DNA of the CDR3 is TGTGCCAGTAGTCCCGGGACCGCGGGGTTTGAGCAGTACTTC.

This clonotype showed up many times. The chain is built from TRBV27 and TRBJ1-6; D is uncertain. The ends were cut back, 2 bases at V and 11 bases at J, with 13 bases in the middle. This CDR3 has 14 amino acids. Looked up from germline, CDR1 is MNHEY and CDR2 is SMNVEV (reference sequence). The CDR3 is CASSLIGGRAPLHF. CDR3 sequence (DNA): TGTGCCAGCAGTTTAATTGGCGGGAGGGCACCCCTCCACTTT.

The chain is built from TRBV28 and TRBJ2-5; D gene unclear. CDR1 and CDR2 (germline): MDHEN, SYDVKM. The CDR3 has 14 residues. V shed 3 bases and J shed 3 bases, with 11 bases lying between them. The CDR3 loop reads CASSFLGVEETQYF. CDR3 nucleotides: TGTGCCAGCAGTTTCCTTGGGGTAGAAGAGACCCAGTACTTC.

In its sample, this clonotype was seen many times. The chain recombines TRBV4-1 with TRBJ1-1, with D uncertain. The CDR3 runs 14 residues. Germline-derived CDR1 and CDR2 are MGHRA and YSYEKL. Deletions cut 4 bases from V and 7 bases from J, with 16 bases between. The CDR3 reads CASSPRYGFDEAFF. CDR3 bases: TGCGCCAGCAGCCCCCGGTACGGTTTTGATGAAGCTTTCTTT.

The genes are TRBV20-1 and TRBJ1-4; D is possibly TRBD1 (5 bases). The CDR3 consists of 16 residues. Trimming shortened V by 4 bases and J by 3 bases, and 18 bases separated the two germline ends. CDR1 DFQATT and CDR2 SNEGSKA come from the germline V gene (reference sequence). The CDR3 DNA reads TGCAGTGCTAAACAAATCCCAGGGCACTCTAATGAAAAACTGTTTTTT. It translates to CSAKQIPGHSNEKLFF.

The V and J genes are TRBV4-2 and TRBJ2-3; 9 positions agree with TRBD2. V was clipped by 1 base and J by 0 bases; unmatched bases: 14. The CDR3 has 20 amino acids. In germline, CDR1 is LGHNA, CDR2 YNFKEQ. The CDR3 loop reads CASSQGGGDSAFSSTDTQYF. The CDR3 DNA reads as TGTGCCAGCAGCCAAGGCGGGGGGGATTCCGCTTTCTCTAGCACAGATACGCAGTATTTT.

This clonotype was observed a handful of times. V is TRBV12-3 or TRBV12-4 and J is TRBJ2-7, with a tentative D call TRBD1 (5 bases). V was clipped by 3 bases and J by 2 bases, with 8 bases between them. CDR3 length: 13 residues. In DNA form, the CDR3 reads TGTGCCAGCAGTTTTCCAGGGACCTACGAGCAGTACTTC. It is translated as CASSFPGTYEQYF.

In DNA form, the CDR3 reads TGTGCCAGCAGACCTCCCCAGGGGCACAATTCACCCCTCCACTTT. Protein sequence: CASRPPQGHNSPLHF. The V gene is TRBV28, the J gene TRBJ1-6, with a tentative D call TRBD1 (6 bases). CDR1 is MDHEN and CDR2 is SYDVKM in the germline V gene. Trimming removed 6 bases at V and 7 bases at J, with 16 bases between. The CDR3 covers 15 residues.

This chain's CDR3 is CASSQGTSGAYNEQFF. In DNA, the CDR3 is TGTGCCAGCAGCCAAGGGACTAGCGGGGCCTACAATGAGCAGTTCTTC. The rearrangement joins TRBV3-1 to TRBJ2-1; 12 bases match TRBD2. The CDR3 runs 16 residues. Losses at the gene ends were 1 base for V and 2 bases for J; bases not matched to a gene: 0. CDR1 and CDR2 from the germline V gene are LGHDT and YNNKEL (reference sequence).

This clonotype has ten or more counts. This rearrangement joins TRBV6-5 to TRBJ2-5, with a weak D call TRBD1 (6 bases). This CDR3 comprises 13 residues. Trimming took 7 bases from V and 4 from J, leaving 13 bases between them. Germline V gene lookup returns CDR1 MNHEY and CDR2 SVGAGI. The DNA of the CDR3 is TGTGCCAGCAATCCCAGGGGTTTAGAGACCCAGTACTTC. Encoded protein: CASNPRGLETQYF.